This TCR beta chain stems from a study of beta chain features in type 1 diabetes. This clone occurred a few times. Antigen specificity is unknown. The sequenced template was cDNA made from the entire isolated RNA. Assay: immunoSEQ multiplex PCR; the TCRdb copy retains only in-frame clones and omits some. The table includes some 290,000 clones, 13% to 15% detected once. Findings and caveats of the study: Sampled from patients, naive, central memory and Treg TCRB repertoires appeared more similar than those sampled from healthy donors. A moderate, significant TCRB CDR3 shortening appeared in type 1 diabetes across four CD4+ subsets.

Germline V gives CDR1 SGHDT, CDR2 YYEEEE. This CDR3 spans 15 amino acids. Unmatched junction bases numbered 9, after V lost 3 bases and J lost 7 bases. The chain carries TRBV5-6 and TRBJ2-5; TRBD2 matches 10 bases. The receptor comes from a man younger than 45 with type 1 diabetes. The sample comprised naive CD4+ T cells from blood. CDR3 region: CASSSSGREFGTQYF. The CDR3, as DNA: TGTGCCAGCAGCTCAAGCGGGAGGGAGTTTGGGACCCAGTACTTC.